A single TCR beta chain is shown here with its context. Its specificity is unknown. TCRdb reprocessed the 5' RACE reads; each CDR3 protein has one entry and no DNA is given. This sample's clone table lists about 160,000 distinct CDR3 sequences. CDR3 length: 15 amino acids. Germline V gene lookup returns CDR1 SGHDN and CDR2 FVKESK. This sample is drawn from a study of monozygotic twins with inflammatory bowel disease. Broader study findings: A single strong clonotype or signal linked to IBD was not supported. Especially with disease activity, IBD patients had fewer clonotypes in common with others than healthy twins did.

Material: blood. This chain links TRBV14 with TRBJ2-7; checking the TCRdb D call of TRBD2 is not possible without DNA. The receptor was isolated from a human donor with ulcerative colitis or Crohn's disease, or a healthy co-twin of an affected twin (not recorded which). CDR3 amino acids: CASSHSTSVAYEQYF. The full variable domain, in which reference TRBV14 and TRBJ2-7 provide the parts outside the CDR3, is EAGVTQFPSHSVIEKGQTVTLRCDPISGHDNLYWYRRVMGKEIKFLLHFVKESKQDESGMPNNRFLAERTGGTYSTLKVQPAELEDSGVYFCASSHSTSVAYEQYFGPGTRLTVT.